A single sample is the source of the 4 T cell receptor beta chains below, sequenced in a study of T cells expressing NK-cell markers. TCRdb processed the 5' RACE reads again and assigns one entry to each CDR3 protein, with no DNA. The sample is made up of 500,000 or so distinct CDR3 sequences, and the top ten hold roughly 3.5% of it. The sample was blood T cells: a sorted CD56 or NKG2C T cell subset, CD4+ or CD8+ T cells, or bulk PBMC T cells (not recorded which). Receptors were obtained from a man between 18 and 29 years old in good health.

The chain has TRBV11-2 and TRBJ2-3; TCRdb designates TRBD1, a call that cannot be tested without DNA. The CDR3 contains 14 residues. Per germline, CDR1 SGHAT and CDR2 FQNNGV. The CDR3 sequence is CASSLGRERDTQYF.

The chain is built from TRBV2 and TRBJ1-5; TCRdb names TRBD1, which stays unverified in the absence of DNA. This CDR3 spans 14 amino acids. Germline CDR1 SNHLY, CDR2 FYNNEI. This CDR3 is CASSYDGNNQPQHF.

The rearrangement joins TRBV21-1 to TRBJ2-7; as DNA is missing, the TRBD1 call by TCRdb cannot be tested. TRBV21-1 is labeled a pseudogene. The CDR3 sequence is 16 residues long. CDR3 sequence reads: CASSGHGGGRTYEQYF.

This chain uses TRBV5-6 with TRBJ1-6; TCRdb picks TRBD1, but there is no DNA to check that call. Germline V gene lookup returns CDR1 SGHDT and CDR2 YYEEEE. This CDR3 is 13 amino acids long. CDR3 protein: CASSGYRASPLHF.